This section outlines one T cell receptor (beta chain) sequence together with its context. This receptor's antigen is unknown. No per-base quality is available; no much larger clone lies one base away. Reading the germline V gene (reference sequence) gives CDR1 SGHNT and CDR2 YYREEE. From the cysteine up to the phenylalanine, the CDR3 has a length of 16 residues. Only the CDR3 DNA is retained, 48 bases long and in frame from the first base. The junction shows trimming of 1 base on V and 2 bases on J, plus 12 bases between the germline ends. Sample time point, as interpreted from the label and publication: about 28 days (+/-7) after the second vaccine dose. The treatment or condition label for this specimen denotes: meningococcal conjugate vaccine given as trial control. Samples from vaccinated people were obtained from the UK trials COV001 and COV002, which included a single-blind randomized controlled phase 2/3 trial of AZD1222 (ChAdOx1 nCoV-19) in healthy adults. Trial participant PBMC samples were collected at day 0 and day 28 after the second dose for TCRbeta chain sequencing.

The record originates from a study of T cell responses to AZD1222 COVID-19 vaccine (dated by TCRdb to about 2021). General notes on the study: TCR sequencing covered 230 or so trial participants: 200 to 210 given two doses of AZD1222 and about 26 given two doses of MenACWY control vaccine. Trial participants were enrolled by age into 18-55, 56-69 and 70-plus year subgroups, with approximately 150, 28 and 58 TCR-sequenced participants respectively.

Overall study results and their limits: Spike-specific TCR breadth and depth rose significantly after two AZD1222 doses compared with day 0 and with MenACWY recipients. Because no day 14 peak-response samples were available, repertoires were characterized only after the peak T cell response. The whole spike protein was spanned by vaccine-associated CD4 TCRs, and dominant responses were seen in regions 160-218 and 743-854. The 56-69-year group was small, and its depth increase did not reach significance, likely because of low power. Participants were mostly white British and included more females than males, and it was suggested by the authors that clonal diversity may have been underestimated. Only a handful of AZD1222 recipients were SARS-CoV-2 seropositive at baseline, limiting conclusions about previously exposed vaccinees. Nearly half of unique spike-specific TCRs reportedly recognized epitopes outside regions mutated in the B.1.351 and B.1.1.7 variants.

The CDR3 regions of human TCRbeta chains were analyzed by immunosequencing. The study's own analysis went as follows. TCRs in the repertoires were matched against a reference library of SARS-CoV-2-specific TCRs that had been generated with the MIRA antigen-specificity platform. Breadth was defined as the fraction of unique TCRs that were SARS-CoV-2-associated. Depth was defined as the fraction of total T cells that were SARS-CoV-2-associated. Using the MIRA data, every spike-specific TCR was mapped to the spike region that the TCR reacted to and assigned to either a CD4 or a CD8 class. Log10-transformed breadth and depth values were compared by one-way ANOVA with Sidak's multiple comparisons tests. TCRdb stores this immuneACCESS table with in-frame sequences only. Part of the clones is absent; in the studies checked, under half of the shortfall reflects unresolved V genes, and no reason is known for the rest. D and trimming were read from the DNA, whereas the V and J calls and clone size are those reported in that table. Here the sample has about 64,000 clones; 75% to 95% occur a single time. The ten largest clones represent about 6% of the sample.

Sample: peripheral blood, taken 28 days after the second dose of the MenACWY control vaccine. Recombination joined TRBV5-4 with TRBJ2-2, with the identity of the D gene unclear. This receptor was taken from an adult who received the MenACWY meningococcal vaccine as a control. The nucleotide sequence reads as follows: TGTGCCAGCAGCTTGCAGGCAGCCTATAACACCGGGGAGCTGTTTTTT. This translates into CASSLQAAYNTGELFF.